This T cell receptor (beta chain) was retrieved from a study of T cell clonality in common variable immunodeficiency (dated by TCRdb to 2015 to 2017). The study at large found these results: Reportedly, TCRbeta sequences from CVID had fewer deletions and N-nucleotide insertions, and highly modified clones with 13 or more V deletions were absent from CVID. CVID subjects shared fewer TCRbeta clones with each other than healthy controls did (p < 0.0001). The authors noted that sequencing repertoires of T cell subpopulations would be needed to clarify what caused the increased clonality in CVID. Although equal DNA input was used, an average of roughly 85,000 unique sequences per sample was obtained for controls, compared with approximately 32,000 for CVID samples. Correlations between repertoire features and clinical complications were limited by patient heterogeneity within the CVID cohort. Compared with healthy controls, CVID subjects showed increased TCRbeta clonality (t-test p = 0.018), a feature most characteristic of about a third of subjects.

Many counts were recorded for this clone. No cognate antigen has been identified for it. The read ends 3 residues early relative to the CDR3; the germline J gene fills the gap. Most CVID patients and most healthy controls were of Caucasian heritage. From each donor, about 5 to 8.5 ml of heparinized peripheral whole blood was collected. Genomic DNA from adults with common variable immune deficiency (CVID) and from healthy adult controls was used for sequencing of TCRbeta CDR3 repertoires. A total of about 22 healthy adult volunteers (approximately 12 female and some 10 male; age range roughly 23 to 75 years, mean age 34) were included in the control group. Diluted blood was density-centrifuged over Hypaque 1077 or Ficoll-Paque to isolate peripheral blood mononuclear cells. Genomic DNA was extracted from unsorted mononuclear cells by Qiagen column purification or by a centrifugation-based method. CVID samples and control samples contributed equivalent amounts of genomic DNA as sequencing input. For every sample, a 60 bp segment covering the rearranged TCRbeta CDR3 region was amplified and then sequenced. TCRbeta amplification used the immunoSEQ assay, a bias-corrected multiplex PCR with high-throughput sequencing. Per the original workflow: Each unique nucleotide sequence was treated as a clone and annotated with V, D and J genes, copy number and frequency. Sequences were labeled productive if in frame, and non-productive if out of frame or containing stop codons. As previously described, Shannon's entropy was used to calculate clonality. The predicted amino acid sequences of productive clones were used to derive the mean CDR3 Kyte-Doolittle hydropathy. The R hclust function was used to hierarchically cluster scaled V gene usage with Manhattan distance and complete linkage. Clone sharing by CDR3 amino acid sequence was assessed by resampling 12 repertoires per group over 100 rounds. The repertoires were searched for approximately 73 published EBV-specific and approximately 250 published CMV-specific TCRbeta sequences. After a couple of CVID samples that produced fewer than 10,000 sequences were dropped from the analysis, some 40 CVID repertoires remained. TCRdb carries this immuneACCESS record with in-frame sequences only. Its versions omit some clonotypes, under half of them owing to an unresolved V gene in the studies checked, with the rest unexplained. The V and J calls and clone size are taken from that table; D and trimming were inferred from the DNA. The table notes 45,000 to 55,000 clones here, none of them singletons. 5.4% of the sample lies in the top ten.

CDR1 and CDR2, per the germline V gene (reference sequence), are DFQATT and SNEGSKA. The CDR3 runs 19 residues from the cysteine to the phenylalanine. The DNA shown is the part of the CDR3 that was read: 48 bases, in frame from base 1. The trim is 0 bases for V and 0 bases for J, with a gap of 21 bases between the germline ends. This TCR was recovered from a person between 18 and 75 years old in good health. Sequencing used peripheral blood mononuclear cells. Recombination joined TRBV20-1 with TRBJ1-3; the D gene is possibly TRBD1, with 6 bases matching. CDR3 region: CSARDARERGTASGNTIYF. The DNA read from the CDR3 is TGCAGTGCTAGAGATGCGAGGGAAAGGGGGACCGCCTCTGGAAACACC.